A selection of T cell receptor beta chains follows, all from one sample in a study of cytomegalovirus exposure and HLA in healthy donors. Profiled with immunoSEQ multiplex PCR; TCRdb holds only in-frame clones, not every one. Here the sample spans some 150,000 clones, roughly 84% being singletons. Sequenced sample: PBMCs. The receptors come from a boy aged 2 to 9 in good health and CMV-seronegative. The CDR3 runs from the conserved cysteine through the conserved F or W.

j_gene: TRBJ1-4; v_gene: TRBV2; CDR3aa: CASSTGLQEKLFF
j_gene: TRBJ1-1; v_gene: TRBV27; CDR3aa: CASSSEDTGVAEAFF
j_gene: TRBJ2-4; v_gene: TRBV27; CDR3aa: CASSFVGQRNIQYF
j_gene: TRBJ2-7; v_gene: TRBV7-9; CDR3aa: CASSLGGLTYEQYF
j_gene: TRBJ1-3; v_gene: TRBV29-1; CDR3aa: CSARRGAGNTIYF
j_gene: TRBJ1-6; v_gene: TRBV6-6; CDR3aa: CASSYFGQYNSPLHF
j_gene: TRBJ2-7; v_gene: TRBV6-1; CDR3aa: CASTHLAGGAYEQYF
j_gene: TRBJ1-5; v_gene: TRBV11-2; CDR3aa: CASSKYLSGEGNQPQHF
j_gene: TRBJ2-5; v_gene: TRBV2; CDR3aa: CASSALRDAGGETQYF
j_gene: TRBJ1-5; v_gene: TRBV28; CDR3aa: CASSLRALRVSNQPQHF
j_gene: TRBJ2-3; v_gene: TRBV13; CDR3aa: CASSLGGLTQYF
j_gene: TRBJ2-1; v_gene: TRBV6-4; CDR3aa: CASSDTSGSSYNEQFF
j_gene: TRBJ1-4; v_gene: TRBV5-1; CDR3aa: CARVLQGEPEKLFF
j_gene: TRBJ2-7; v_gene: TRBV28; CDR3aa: CASSIGRFKYEQYF
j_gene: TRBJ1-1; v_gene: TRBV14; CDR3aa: CASSQYIGQGPYEAFF
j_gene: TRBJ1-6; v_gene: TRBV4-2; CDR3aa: CASSQDRDRFSPLHF
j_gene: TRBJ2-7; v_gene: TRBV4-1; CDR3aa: CASSQVLLYEQYF
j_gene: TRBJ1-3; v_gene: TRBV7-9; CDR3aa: CASSHSTGGNTIYF
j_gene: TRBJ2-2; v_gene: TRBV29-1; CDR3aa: CSVEGLAGTNTGELFF
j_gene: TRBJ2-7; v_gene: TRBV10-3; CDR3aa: CAISDLRLAYEQYF
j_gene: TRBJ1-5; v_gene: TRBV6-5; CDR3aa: CASSSTLTGLGQPQHF
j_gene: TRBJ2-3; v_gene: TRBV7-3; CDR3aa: CASSFRGFTDTQYF
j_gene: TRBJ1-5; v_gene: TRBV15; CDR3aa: CATSTYRGGNQPQHF
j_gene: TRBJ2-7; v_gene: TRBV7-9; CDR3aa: CASSYGTVSYEQYF
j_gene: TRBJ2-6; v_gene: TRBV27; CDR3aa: CASSLSVPGNSGANVLTF
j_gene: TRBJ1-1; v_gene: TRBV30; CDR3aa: CAWSIKPSGAFF
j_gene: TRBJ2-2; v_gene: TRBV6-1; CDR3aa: CASSRDRDRSGELFF
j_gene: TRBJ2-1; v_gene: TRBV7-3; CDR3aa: CASSLTSGSANEQFF
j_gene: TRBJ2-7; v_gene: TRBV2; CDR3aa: CASKGQLWGINYEQYF
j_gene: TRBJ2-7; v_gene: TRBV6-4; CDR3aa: CASSAIAGSSYEQYF
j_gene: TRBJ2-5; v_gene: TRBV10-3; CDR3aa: CAISKIGTSDQETQYF
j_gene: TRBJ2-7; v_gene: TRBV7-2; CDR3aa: CASSPNRLYEQYF
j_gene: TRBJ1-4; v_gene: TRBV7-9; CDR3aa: CASSLYGTGSEKLFF
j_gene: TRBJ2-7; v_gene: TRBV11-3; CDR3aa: CASSSTSGEAYEQYF
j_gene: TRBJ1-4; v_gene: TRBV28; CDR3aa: CASNAGNLEKLFF
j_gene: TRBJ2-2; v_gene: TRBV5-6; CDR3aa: CASSMDSSTGELFF
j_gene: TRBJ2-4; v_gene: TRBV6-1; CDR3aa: CASSTAQDIQYF
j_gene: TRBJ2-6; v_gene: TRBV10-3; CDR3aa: CAISESSGGAQLSSGANVLTF